This T cell receptor (beta chain) was identified during a study of blood T cell repertoires in COVID-19 (dated by TCRdb to about 2020). Context from the whole study: Samples covering the acute and convalescent phases of COVID-19 were provided by collaborators in the United States, Italy and Spain. Samples came from the ongoing ImmuneRACE study (first 160 participants) plus 1,254 subjects from 6 global collaborators. Subjects who had been exposed to COVID-19, were actively infected with it, or had recovered from it provided the deeply sampled blood TCRbeta repertoires that made up the dataset. The prospective study material was composed of cDNA or gDNA derived from T cells, B-cell-depleted T cells, or PBMCs. The repertoires were released in a freely available public database intended as a resource for research on the immune response to SARS-CoV-2. Where HLA class I and class II types were available, the types were taken from metadata supplied by the sample provider, not from assay-based typing. Nearly every sample came with metadata listing a de-identified subject ID, COVID-19 status, age in years and sex. Results the study describes overall, beyond this receptor: The amount of clinical and demographic metadata varied by source and participant and was provided uncurated.

In regard to this clone: This receptor's antigen is unknown. The input lacks base qualities; no much larger clone sits a single base away.

Whole blood was collected in K2EDTA tubes by collaborating institutions according to the institutions' own protocols. For TCRbeta analysis, collaborators shipped samples in one of three forms: frozen whole blood, isolated PBMCs, or DNA extracted from either of those sample types. TCRbeta CDR3 regions were amplified from genomic DNA by means of the immunoSEQ Assay, a bias-controlled multiplex PCR. In the authors' own workflow: Nucleated cell counts per sample were estimated from amplification of reference gene primers within the assay. Sequence reads were collapsed and filtered to measure the absolute abundance of every unique TCRbeta CDR3 rearrangement. For each sample, productive Simpson clonality was calculated as the square root of Simpson's diversity index across productive rearrangements. In TCRdb, the immuneACCESS table is reduced to in-frame sequences with V and J assigned. These tables do not hold every clone; where another copy was compared, an unresolved V gene accounts for under half, and the others remain unexplained. V and J calls and clone size come straight from that table; D and trimming were deduced from the DNA. The sample contains 31,000 or so clones, roughly nine tenths of them found a single time. The top ten clonotypes cover more than 15% of the sample.

This TCR derives from a man at least 80 years old with acute or convalescent COVID-19. The sequencing input was peripheral blood.

The CDR3 has the sequence CASSWAPHKNTEAFF. The nucleotide sequence reads TGTGCCAGCAGCTGGGCCCCGCATAAGAACACTGAAGCTTTCTTT. The rearrangement combines TRBV11-2 with TRBJ1-1; too little of a D gene remains to name it. The CDR3 runs 15 amino acids, cysteine and phenylalanine included. Of the read, only the CDR3 DNA is kept; its 45 bases are in frame from base 1. Relative to germline, V is 4 bases shorter and J is 1 base shorter, with 13 bases between their ends. CDR1 is given as SGHAT and CDR2 as FQNNGV, both from the germline V gene.